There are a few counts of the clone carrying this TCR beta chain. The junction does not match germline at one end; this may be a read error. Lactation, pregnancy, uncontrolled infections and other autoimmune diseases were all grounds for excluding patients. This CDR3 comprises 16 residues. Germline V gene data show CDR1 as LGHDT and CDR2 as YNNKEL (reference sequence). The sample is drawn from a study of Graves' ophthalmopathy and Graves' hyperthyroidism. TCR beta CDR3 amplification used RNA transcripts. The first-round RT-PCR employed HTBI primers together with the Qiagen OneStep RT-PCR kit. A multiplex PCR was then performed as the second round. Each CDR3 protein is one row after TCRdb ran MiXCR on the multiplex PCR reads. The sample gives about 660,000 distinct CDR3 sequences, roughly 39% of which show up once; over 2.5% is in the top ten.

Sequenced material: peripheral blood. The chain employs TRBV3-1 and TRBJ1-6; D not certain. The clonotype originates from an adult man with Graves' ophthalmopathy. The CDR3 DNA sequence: TGTGCCAGCAGCCAAGATATTGGCCTGCTGAATTCTCCCCTCCACTTT. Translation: CASSQDIGLLNSPLHF.